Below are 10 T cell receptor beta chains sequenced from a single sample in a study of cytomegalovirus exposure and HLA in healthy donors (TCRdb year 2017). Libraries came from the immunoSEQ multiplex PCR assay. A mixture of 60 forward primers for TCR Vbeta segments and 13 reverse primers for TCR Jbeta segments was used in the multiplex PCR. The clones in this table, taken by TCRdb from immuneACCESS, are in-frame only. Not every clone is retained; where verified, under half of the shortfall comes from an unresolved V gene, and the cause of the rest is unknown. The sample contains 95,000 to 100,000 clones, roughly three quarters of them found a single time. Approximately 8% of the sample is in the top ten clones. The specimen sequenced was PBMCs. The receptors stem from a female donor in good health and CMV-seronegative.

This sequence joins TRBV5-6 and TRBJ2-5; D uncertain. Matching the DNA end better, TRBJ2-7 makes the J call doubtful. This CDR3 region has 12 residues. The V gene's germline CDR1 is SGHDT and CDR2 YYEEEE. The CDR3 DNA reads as TGTGCCAGCAGCTACGCATACTACGAGCAGTACTTC. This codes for CASSYAYYEQYF.

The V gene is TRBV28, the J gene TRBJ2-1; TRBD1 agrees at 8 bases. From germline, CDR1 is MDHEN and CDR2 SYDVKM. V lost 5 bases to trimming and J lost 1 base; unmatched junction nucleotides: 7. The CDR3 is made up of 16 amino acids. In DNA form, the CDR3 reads TGTGCCAGCAGTCCCCCAGGGGGCAGGTCCTACAATGAGCAGTTCTTC. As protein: CASSPPGGRSYNEQFF.

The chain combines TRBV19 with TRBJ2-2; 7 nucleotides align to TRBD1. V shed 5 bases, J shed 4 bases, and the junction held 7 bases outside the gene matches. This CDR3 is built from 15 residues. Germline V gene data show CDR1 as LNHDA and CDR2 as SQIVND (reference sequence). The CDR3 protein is CASSSDRAGTGELFF. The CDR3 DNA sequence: TGTGCCAGTAGTTCAGACAGGGCGGGCACCGGGGAGCTGTTTTTT.

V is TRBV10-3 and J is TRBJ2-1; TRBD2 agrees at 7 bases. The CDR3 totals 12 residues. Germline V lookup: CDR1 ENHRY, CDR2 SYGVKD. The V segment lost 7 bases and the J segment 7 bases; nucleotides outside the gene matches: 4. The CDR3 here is CAINGGGNEQFF. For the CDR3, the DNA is TGTGCCATCAACGGGGGAGGGAATGAGCAGTTCTTC.

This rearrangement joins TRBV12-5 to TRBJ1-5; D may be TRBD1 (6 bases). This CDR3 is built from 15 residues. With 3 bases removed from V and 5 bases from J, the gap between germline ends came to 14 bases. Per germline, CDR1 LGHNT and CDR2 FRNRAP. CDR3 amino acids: CASGFRDNLYQPQHF. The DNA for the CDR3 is TGTGCTAGTGGTTTCCGGGACAACCTCTATCAGCCCCAGCATTTT.

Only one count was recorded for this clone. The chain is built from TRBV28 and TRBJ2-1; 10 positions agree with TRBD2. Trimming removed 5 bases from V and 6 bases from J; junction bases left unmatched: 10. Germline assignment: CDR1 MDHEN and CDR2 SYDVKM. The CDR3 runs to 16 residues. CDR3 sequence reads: CASSRFLAGVGNEQFF. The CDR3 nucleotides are TGTGCCAGCAGTCGCTTCCTAGCGGGAGTGGGCAATGAGCAGTTCTTC.

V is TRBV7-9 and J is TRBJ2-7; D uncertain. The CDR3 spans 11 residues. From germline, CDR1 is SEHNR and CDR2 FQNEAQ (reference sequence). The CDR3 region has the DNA TGTTCCGAAACAGCCGGTTACGAGCAGTACTTC. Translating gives CSETAGYEQYF.

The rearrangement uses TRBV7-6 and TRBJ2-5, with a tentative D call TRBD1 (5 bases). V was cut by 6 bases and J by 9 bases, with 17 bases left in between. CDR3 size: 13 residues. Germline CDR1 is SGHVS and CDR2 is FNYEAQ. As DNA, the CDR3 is TGTGCCAGCAGTCTCTCGTGGGAACAGGCCCAGTACTTC. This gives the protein CASSLSWEQAQYF.

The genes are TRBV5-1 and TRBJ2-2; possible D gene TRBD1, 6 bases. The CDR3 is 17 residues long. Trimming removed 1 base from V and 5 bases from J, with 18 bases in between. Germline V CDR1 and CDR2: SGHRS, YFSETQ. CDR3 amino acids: CASSLIIQGSGTGELFF. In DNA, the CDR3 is TGCGCCAGCAGCTTGATAATTCAGGGGTCGGGGACCGGGGAGCTGTTTTTT. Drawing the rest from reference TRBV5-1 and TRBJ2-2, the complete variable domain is KAGVTQTPRYLIKTRGQQVTLSCSPISGHRSVSWYQQTPGQGLQFLFEYFSETQRNKGNFPGRFSGRQFSNSRSEMNVSTLELGDSALYLCASSLIIQGSGTGELFFGEGSRLTVL.

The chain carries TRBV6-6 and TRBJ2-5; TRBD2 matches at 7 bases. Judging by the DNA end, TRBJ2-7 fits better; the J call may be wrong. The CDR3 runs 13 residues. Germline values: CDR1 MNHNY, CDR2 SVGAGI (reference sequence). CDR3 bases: TGTGCCAGCAGTTACGGACTAGCCTACGAGCAGTACTTC. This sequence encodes CASSYGLAYEQYF.